The subject of this entry is one T cell receptor (beta chain). The method was immunoSEQ multiplex PCR; TCRdb's version includes in-frame clones alone and lacks a portion of them. The sample has around 25,000 clones, 87% seen once. These data are taken from a study of T cell responses to AZD1222 COVID-19 vaccine. V trimming: 4 bases; J trimming: 1 base; junction bases outside the gene matches: 11. The CDR3 is 17 amino acids. The specimen comprised peripheral blood, sampled 28 days after the second AZD1222 dose. The receptor's source is an adult who received the AZD1222 COVID-19 vaccine. The genes are TRBV23-1 and TRBJ1-2; TRBD1 matches 8 bases. TRBV23-1 has ORF status, its function being uncertain. CDR3 nucleotides: TGCGCCAGCAGTCTATGGGACAGGCATTTCTATAACTATGGCTACACCTTC. Protein: CASSLWDRHFYNYGYTF.